The following is a TCR beta chain sequence with its context. This sample was taken from a study of cytomegalovirus exposure and HLA in healthy donors. Germline V gene lookup returns CDR1 SGHDT and CDR2 YYEEEE. CDR3 length: 14 amino acids. V was cut by 2 bases and J by 4 bases, with 11 bases left in between. In the PCR, 60 Vbeta and 13 Jbeta primers were used. Repertoires were generated with immunoSEQ multiplex PCR, while TCRdb's copy carries only in-frame clones and drops some. Here the sample spans 99,000 or so clones, just over 75% being singletons. The V gene is TRBV5-6, the J gene TRBJ2-3; no reliable D call. The receptor was derived from a middle-aged man in good health and CMV-seropositive. The sequenced sample consisted of PBMCs. CDR3 in DNA: TGTGCCAGCAGCTTTGGTGACATATCAGATACGCAGTATTTT. Its protein product is CASSFGDISDTQYF.